These 12 T cell receptor beta chains originate from one sample sequenced in a study of naive and memory T cell subsets. The treatment was: skin biopsy from PPD injection site in Mantoux-positive individual. A UMI-containing oligonucleotide was joined by 3' ligation to the TCR cDNA template. Four PCR rounds used nested alpha and beta constant region primers plus the SP2 primer. TCRdb redid the calling of the UMI-ligation and nested PCR reads with MiXCR, one entry per CDR3 protein. This table has about 24,000 distinct CDR3 sequences, around 6% appearing once. This sample comprised skin, obtained from a tuberculin skin test site. The receptors originated from an adult in good health.

Ten or more counts support this clonotype. The chain joins TRBV12-3 or TRBV12-4 to TRBJ1-1, with D uncertain. The V gene lost 6 bases and the J gene lost 6 bases, with 14 bases spanning the gap. The CDR3 has 13 amino acids. CDR3 coding DNA: TGTGCCAGCAGCCCGACGGATCCCGCTGAAGCTTTCTTT. Protein sequence: CASSPTDPAEAFF.

This clonotype is medium-sized. The gene calls are TRBV4-1 and TRBJ2-7, with 7 bases identical to TRBD2. V was pared by 3 bases and J by 3 bases, with 11 bases of the junction left unmatched. CDR1 is MGHRA and CDR2 is YSYEKL in the germline V gene. The CDR3 contains 16 residues. As DNA, the CDR3 is TGCGCCAGCAGCCATCCACCGGGGACTACCGTCTACGAGCAGTACTTC. Its protein product is CASSHPPGTTVYEQYF.

This clonotype is a singleton in its sample. The chain is built from TRBV2 and TRBJ2-7; D not resolved. The germline V gene has CDR1 SNHLY and CDR2 FYNNEI. This CDR3 has 13 residues. Trimming took 1 base from V and 3 from J, leaving 7 bases between them. The CDR3 region has the DNA TGTGCCAGCAGTGAAGGATGGAGCTACGAGCAGTACTTC. The encoded protein is CASSEGWSYEQYF.

This clonotype was observed a few times. The CDR3 DNA reads TGTGCCAGTAGTATAGTACAGCGAAGCGAGCAGTACTTC. It translates to CASSIVQRSEQYF. The chain combines TRBV19 with TRBJ2-7; unclear D gene. Germline CDR1 is LNHDA and CDR2 is SQIVND (reference sequence). Trimming took 1 base from V and 6 from J, leaving 10 bases between them. The CDR3 sequence is 13 residues long.

This clonotype was recorded many times. The chain employs TRBV29-1 and TRBJ2-5, with unresolved D. CDR1 and CDR2 from the germline V gene are SQVTM and ANQGSEA. With 7 bases removed from V and 5 bases from J, the gap between germline ends came to 17 bases. This CDR3 contains 13 residues. CDR3 nucleotides: TGCAGCGCCTTGAATTTACCCGCGGAGACCCAGTACTTC. Encoded protein: CSALNLPAETQYF.

CDR3 residues: CASESRGLEGTDTQYF. In DNA, the CDR3 is TGTGCCTCGGAGAGCAGGGGGCTTGAGGGGACAGATACGCAGTATTTT. The gene calls are TRBV10-3 and TRBJ2-3, with 8 nucleotides matching TRBD1. CDR1 is ENHRY and CDR2 is SYGVKD in the germline V gene. V was clipped by 11 bases and J by 3 bases; unmatched bases: 16. This CDR3 contains 16 residues.

This clonotype was seen at least ten times. J is TRBJ2-1 and V is TRBV5-6, with 7 bases that match TRBD2. J was trimmed by 3 bases and V by 0 bases; bases with no gene match: 6. Germline-derived CDR1 and CDR2 are SGHDT and YYEEEE. This CDR3 is built from 16 residues. CDR3 bases: TGTGCCAGCAGCTTGGTTGGGGGGAGGGGCTACAATGAGCAGTTCTTC. Protein product: CASSLVGGRGYNEQFF.

This clonotype was recorded at least ten times. The chain has TRBV13 and TRBJ1-4; D unresolved. Germline values: CDR1 PRHDT, CDR2 FYEKMQ (reference sequence). V dropped 6 bases and J dropped 5 bases, with 13 bases sitting between them. The CDR3 loop spans 14 amino acids. CDR3 sequence (DNA): TGTGCCAGCAGTGTCAGTAGGATCAATGAAAAACTGTTTTTT. The encoded protein is CASSVSRINEKLFF.

This clonotype was counted between two and nine times. The rearrangement uses TRBV27 and TRBJ2-1, with D tentatively TRBD1 (6 bases). V shed 4 bases and J shed 10 bases, with 20 bases lying between them. CDR1 and CDR2 (germline): MNHEY, SMNVEV (reference sequence). The CDR3 runs to 15 residues. The CDR3 DNA is TGTGCCAGCAGTTGGGGACAAGGGTATCGGTACGAGCAGTTCTTC. Translation gives CASSWGQGYRYEQFF.

The table lists this clonotype with many counts. The chain has TRBV6-2 or TRBV6-3 and TRBJ2-3, with D unresolved. CDR3 size: 12 residues. V lost 8 bases and J 8 bases, leaving 14 bases between the germline ends. Germline V gives CDR1 MNHEY, CDR2 SVGEGT. The CDR3 spells CASLDALGTQYF. CDR3 nucleotide sequence: TGTGCCAGCCTCGACGCGTTGGGTACGCAGTATTTT.

As to this clonotype: A much more abundant neighbour one base away suggests this may be a read error. This rearrangement joins TRBV29-1 to TRBJ1-5, with D uncertain. Germline CDR1 reads SQVTM; CDR2 reads ANQGSEA. There are 13 residues in the CDR3. CDR3 region: CSVGGSSNQPQNF. CDR3 sequence (DNA): TGCAGCGTTGGAGGGTCTAGCAATCAGCCCCAGAATTTT. Full variable domain (outside the CDR3, taken from reference TRBV29-1 and TRBJ1-5): SAVISQKPSRDICQRGTSLTIQCQVDSQVTMMFWYRQQPGQSLTLIATANQGSEATYESGFVIDKFPISRPNLTFSTLTVSNMSPEDSSIYLCSVGGSSNQPQNFGDGTRLSIL.

This clonotype was counted ten times or more. The chain joins TRBV4-2 to TRBJ1-4; maybe TRBD1 (5 bases). The CDR3 runs to 14 residues. The germline gives CDR1 LGHNA, CDR2 YNFKEQ. Trimming shortened V by 0 bases and J by 7 bases, and 9 bases separated the two germline ends. This chain's CDR3 is CASSQDRVGEKLFF. The CDR3 nucleotides read TGTGCCAGCAGCCAAGACAGGGTTGGTGAAAAACTGTTTTTT.